Listed here are 5 T cell receptor beta chains from one sample, sequenced in a study of shared clonotypes between healthy human individuals. Profiled with immunoSEQ multiplex PCR; TCRdb holds only in-frame clones, not every one. The profile shows some 2 million clones, about 95% of them singletons. Terminally differentiated effector memory CD45RA+ cells were excluded by CCR7 positive selection of CD45RO-negative cells. The source material was naive CD8+ T cells sorted from blood. The receptor set was obtained from a man younger than 35 in good health.

The gene calls are TRBV27 and TRBJ1-5, with a weak D call TRBD1 (6 bases). Germline loops: CDR1 MNHEY, CDR2 SMNVEV (reference sequence). The CDR3 is 12 residues long. V was shortened by 7 bases and J by 12 bases, with 16 bases between the two germline ends. The CDR3 DNA reads TGTGCCAGCACTCTTAACCAGGACAGCCAGCATTTT. Protein product: CASTLNQDSQHF.

The chain links TRBV30 to TRBJ1-1, with no clear D. Trimming removed 5 bases from V and 4 bases from J, with 11 bases in between. CDR1 and CDR2 from the germline V gene are GTSNPN and SVGIG (reference sequence). There are 12 residues in the CDR3. CDR3 amino acids: CAWGPSTTEAFF. In nucleotides, the CDR3 is TGTGCCTGGGGCCCCTCAACCACTGAAGCTTTCTTT. Combining the CDR3 with reference TRBV30 and TRBJ1-1 gives the whole variable domain SQTIHQWPATLVQPVGSPLSLECTVEGTSNPNLYWYRQAAGRGLQLLFYSVGIGQISSEVPQNLSASRPQDRQFILSSKKLLLSDSGFYLCAWGPSTTEAFFGQGTRLTVV.

This clone was seen only a few times. The chain carries TRBV2 and TRBJ1-1; TRBD1 matches 7 bases. The length of the CDR3 is 13 residues. Per germline, CDR1 SNHLY and CDR2 FYNNEI. The ends lost 9 bases at V and 5 bases at J; junction bases unmatched: 9. CDR3 sequence: CARELQGRTEAFF. The CDR3 nucleotides read TGTGCCAGGGAATTACAGGGGAGGACTGAAGCTTTCTTT. Looking up the rest from reference TRBV2 and TRBJ1-1 gives the full variable domain: EPEVTQTPSHQVTQMGQEVILRCVPISNHLYFYWYRQILGQKVEFLVSFYNNEISEKSEIFDDQFSVERPDGSNFTLKIRSTKLEDSAMYFCARELQGRTEAFFGQGTRLTVV.

With respect to this clone: Other DNA sequences from this sample encode an identical CDR3 as well. The chain is built from TRBV7-9 and TRBJ1-2; a weak D match, TRBD1 (6 bases). The CDR3 runs 12 residues. The germline gives CDR1 SEHNR, CDR2 FQNEAQ (reference sequence). Trimming took 1 base from V and 8 from J, leaving 8 bases between them. The DNA of the CDR3 is TGTGCCAGCAGCTTAGGAGGGGGAGGCTACACCTTC. This gives the protein CASSLGGGGYTF.

The genes are TRBV4-2 and TRBJ2-1; unclear D gene. From germline, CDR1 is LGHNA and CDR2 YNFKEQ. The CDR3 covers 16 residues. V was clipped by 3 bases and J by 8 bases, with 20 bases between them. The CDR3 spells CASSQGGWVDFDEQFF. The CDR3 DNA is TGTGCCAGCAGCCAGGGCGGATGGGTAGATTTTGATGAGCAGTTCTTC.